Following are 8 T cell receptor beta chains from one sample sequenced in a study of blood T cell repertoires in COVID-19. The protocol was immunoSEQ multiplex PCR, while the TCRdb copy is restricted to in-frame clones and leaves out a portion. Among approximately 380,000 clones, about 88% were seen once, and the ten largest hold 1.2%. Sequenced: PBMCs or T cells enriched from blood (not recorded which). The origin of the receptors is a young woman who had recovered from COVID-19.

This clone has more than one count but fewer than ten. The chain uses TRBV27 and TRBJ1-2, with 7 nucleotides matching TRBD1. The CDR3 covers 13 residues. V lost 9 bases, J lost 4 bases, and 8 bases stayed unmatched. Germline V gene sequence: CDR1 MNHEY, CDR2 SMNVEV (reference sequence). CDR3 amino acids: CASRSTGFYGYTF. The CDR3 DNA is TGTGCCAGTAGATCGACAGGGTTCTATGGCTACACCTTC.

This chain links TRBV4-2 with TRBJ2-2; maybe TRBD1 (6 bases). Germline CDR1 is LGHNA and CDR2 is YNFKEQ. The CDR3 is 15 amino acids. Trimming removed 1 base from V and 5 bases from J, with 11 bases in between. The CDR3 protein is CASSQGLGGTGELFF. The CDR3 region has the DNA TGTGCCAGCAGCCAAGGTTTAGGGGGAACCGGGGAGCTGTTTTTT.

The chain uses TRBV21-1 and TRBJ1-1; TRBD1 is the table's D call, not checked against the DNA. TRBV21-1 is listed as a pseudogene. This CDR3 contains 14 residues. CDR3 DNA sequence: TGTGCCAGCAGCAAAGGCGCCAGGGTCTTTGGAGCTTTCTTT. It codes for CASSKGARVFGAFF.

The chain joins TRBV7-3 to TRBJ1-6, with 9 bases aligning to TRBD1. The J segment lost 7 bases and the V segment lost 1 base, leaving 5 bases of the junction unmatched. Germline lookup yields CDR1 SGHTA and CDR2 FQGTGA. The CDR3 has 16 amino acids. The CDR3 nucleotides read TGTGCCAGCAGCTTAAGGAACAGGGGGCGCAATTCACCCCTCCACTTT. Translating it yields CASSLRNRGRNSPLHF.

J is TRBJ2-7 and V is TRBV7-2, with D maybe TRBD1 (6 bases). CDR1 SGHTA and CDR2 FQGNSA come from the germline V gene. The CDR3 loop spans 13 amino acids. Trimming cost V 9 bases and J 7 bases, with 19 bases left between them. The CDR3 DNA reads TGTGCCAGTCGAGAGTACAGGGCAGGGGAGCAGTACTTC. Amino acids: CASREYRAGEQYF.

V is TRBV4-1 and J is TRBJ1-5; D call uncertain. Trimming removed 2 bases at V and 2 bases at J, with 16 bases between. From germline, CDR1 is MGHRA and CDR2 YSYEKL. The CDR3 runs to 17 residues. DNA for the CDR3: TGCGCCAGCAGCCAATCGGAGAGCCCGAGGGGCAATCAGCCCCAGCATTTT. This gives the protein CASSQSESPRGNQPQHF.

The V and J genes are TRBV19 and TRBJ1-3, with 7 bases fitting TRBD1. Germline V gene sequence: CDR1 LNHDA, CDR2 SQIVND (reference sequence). The CDR3 totals 16 residues. With 5 bases clipped from V and 2 bases from J, the junction kept 9 bases outside the gene matches. CDR3 loop: CASSPNRGGAGNTIYF. The CDR3 coding sequence is TGTGCCAGTAGTCCAAACAGGGGAGGCGCTGGAAACACCATATATTTT.

The chain joins TRBV29-1 to TRBJ1-2, with 7 bases lining up with TRBD1. Germline V lookup: CDR1 SQVTM, CDR2 ANQGSEA. V lost 6 bases, J lost 4 bases, and 5 bases stayed unmatched. The CDR3 totals 12 residues. This chain's CDR3 is CSVAGQSYGYTF. As DNA, the CDR3 is TGCAGCGTCGCGGGACAGAGCTATGGCTACACCTTC.